These T cell receptor beta chains were read from a single sample in a study of blood T cell repertoires in COVID-19. TCRdb's table, derived via immunoSEQ multiplex PCR, lists solely in-frame clones and lacks some. The sample carries 130,000 to 150,000 clones, 65% to 80% recorded once. Sequenced material: peripheral blood. These receptors were collected from a man in his sixties with acute or convalescent COVID-19. Both conserved end residues are part of each CDR3. Each record gives: clone size, V gene, CDR3 length, J gene, D gene, CDR3 protein, CDR3 DNA. D genes are given only for firm matches. Clone size is stated in some rows and not others, as once, few, many or a class when expanded.

-	TRBV6-5	13	TRBJ1-1	-	CASRFQGKPEAFF	TGTGCCAGCAGGTTCCAGGGGAAACCTGAAGCTTTCTTT
many	TRBV28	12	TRBJ1-2	-	CASSSTGNGYTF	TGTGCCAGCAGTTCCACAGGGAATGGCTACACCTTC
once	TRBV7-8	13	TRBJ1-1	-	CASSFGGNTEAFF	TGTGCCAGCAGCTTCGGGGGGAACACTGAAGCTTTCTTT
-	TRBV5-1	16	TRBJ2-6	TRBD2	CASPRTSGWGANVLTF	TGCGCCAGTCCCAGGACTAGCGGGTGGGGGGCCAACGTCCTGACTTTC
few	TRBV19	12	TRBJ1-2	-	CASSTGEYGYTF	TGTGCCAGTAGTACGGGGGAGTATGGCTACACCTTC
-	TRBV18	16	TRBJ2-1	TRBD2	CASSPRGLAGNNEQFF	TGTGCCAGCTCACCACGGGGACTAGCGGGAAATAATGAGCAGTTCTTC
-	TRBV5-6	12	TRBJ2-7	TRBD2	CASSLGLAEQYF	TGTGCCAGCAGCTTGGGACTAGCGGAGCAGTACTTC
-	TRBV18	12	TRBJ1-1	TRBD1	CASSPEGQATFF	TGTGCCAGCTCACCAGAGGGACAGGCCACTTTCTTT
-	TRBV15	14	TRBJ1-1	TRBD1	CATRTGGSNTEAFF	TGTGCCACCAGGACAGGGGGCTCGAACACTGAAGCTTTCTTT
-	TRBV27	14	TRBJ2-7	TRBD2	CASILAGGGYEQYF	TGTGCCAGCATTTTAGCGGGAGGAGGCTACGAGCAGTACTTC
-	TRBV9	15	TRBJ1-2	-	CASSPNVGGTYGYTF	TGTGCCAGCAGCCCCAACGTGGGGGGAACCTATGGCTACACCTTC
few	TRBV7-9	12	TRBJ2-7	-	CASSVRGDEQYF	TGTGCCAGCAGCGTACGAGGAGACGAGCAGTACTTC
-	TRBV19	14	TRBJ1-1	TRBD1	CASSVGQVYTEAFF	TGTGCCAGTAGTGTCGGACAGGTGTACACTGAAGCTTTCTTT
-	TRBV11-2	15	TRBJ2-3	TRBD2	CASSPSGNSADTQYF	TGTGCCAGCAGCCCGAGCGGGAACTCCGCAGATACGCAGTATTTT
-	TRBV5-1	15	TRBJ2-3	TRBD2	CASSLTSGNSDTQYF	TGCGCCAGCAGCTTGACTAGCGGGAATTCAGATACGCAGTATTTT
-	TRBV20-1	11	TRBJ1-2	-	CSARGGYGYTF	TGCAGTGCTAGGGGGGGCTATGGCTACACCTTC
-	TRBV27	14	TRBJ1-1	-	CASRLDRWNTEAFF	TGTGCCAGCAGGTTGGACAGATGGAACACTGAAGCTTTCTTT
-	TRBV5-4	15	TRBJ1-4	TRBD1	CASSLTGQGHEKLFF	TGTGCCAGCAGCTTGACAGGACAGGGGCATGAAAAACTGTTTTTT
-	TRBV11-3	15	TRBJ2-2	TRBD1	CASSLGTGVPGELFF	TGTGCCAGCAGCTTAGGGACAGGGGTGCCCGGGGAGCTGTTTTTT
-	TRBV18	18	TRBJ2-2	TRBD1	CASSRPLLGTGVTGELFF	TGTGCCAGCTCCCGTCCCCTCCTGGGGACAGGGGTCACCGGGGAGCTGTTTTTT
-	TRBV18	13	TRBJ2-7	-	CASSPGANYEQYF	TGTGCCAGCTCACCGGGGGCGAACTACGAGCAGTACTTC
-	TRBV5-1	17	TRBJ2-1	TRBD2	CASSLVSGLAGGYEQFF	TGCGCCAGCAGCTTGGTTTCAGGACTAGCGGGAGGATATGAGCAGTTCTTC
-	TRBV7-9	15	TRBJ1-1	TRBD1	CASSVLITGGTEAFF	TGTGCCAGCAGCGTACTGATTACAGGGGGCACTGAAGCTTTCTTT
-	TRBV7-9	13	TRBJ2-1	TRBD2	CASTSGGGNEQFF	TGTGCCAGCACCTCGGGAGGGGGGAATGAGCAGTTCTTC
-	TRBV14	17	TRBJ2-5	TRBD2	CASSQEGLAGVRETQYF	TGTGCCAGCAGCCAAGAAGGGCTAGCGGGGGTCCGGGAGACCCAGTACTTC
-	TRBV4-1	11	TRBJ2-5	TRBD1	CASSRQGIQYF	TGCGCCAGCAGCAGACAGGGGATTCAGTACTTC
-	TRBV3-1/TRBV3-2	16	TRBJ2-1	TRBD1	CASSQDVGTGHNEQFF	TGTGCCAGCAGCCAAGACGTCGGGACAGGGCACAATGAGCAGTTCTTC
-	TRBV7-2	13	TRBJ2-5	-	CASSFSSSETQYF	TGTGCCAGCAGCTTCTCTTCCTCGGAGACCCAGTACTTC
-	TRBV2	12	TRBJ2-7	-	CASSPQVYEQYF	TGTGCCAGCAGCCCCCAGGTCTACGAGCAGTACTTC
-	TRBV5-4	13	TRBJ2-2	TRBD2	CASSWTSAGELFF	TGTGCCAGCAGCTGGACTAGCGCCGGGGAGCTGTTTTTT
-	TRBV5-4	16	TRBJ2-5	TRBD1	CASSLGTGGLQETQYF	TGTGCCAGCAGCTTGGGGACAGGGGGCCTCCAAGAGACCCAGTACTTC
-	TRBV14	18	TRBJ1-2	-	CASSQDSPFLGANYGYTF	TGTGCCAGCAGCCAAGATTCCCCTTTTTTGGGGGCAAACTATGGCTACACCTTC
-	TRBV28	13	TRBJ1-4	TRBD1	CANQGAANEKLFF	TGTGCCAACCAGGGGGCGGCTAATGAAAAACTGTTTTTT